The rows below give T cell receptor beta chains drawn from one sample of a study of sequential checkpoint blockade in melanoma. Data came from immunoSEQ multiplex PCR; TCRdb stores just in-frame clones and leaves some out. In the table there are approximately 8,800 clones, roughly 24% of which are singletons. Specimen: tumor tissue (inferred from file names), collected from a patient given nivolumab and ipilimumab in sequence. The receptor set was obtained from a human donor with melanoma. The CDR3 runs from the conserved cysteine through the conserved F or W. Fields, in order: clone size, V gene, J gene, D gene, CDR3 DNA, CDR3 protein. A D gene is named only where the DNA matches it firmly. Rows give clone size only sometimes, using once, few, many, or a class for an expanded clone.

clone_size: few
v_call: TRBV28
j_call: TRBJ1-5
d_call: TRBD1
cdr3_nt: TGTGCCACTCAAGACAGGGTAGGCCCCGGTCAGCCCCAGCATTTT
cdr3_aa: CATQDRVGPGQPQHF

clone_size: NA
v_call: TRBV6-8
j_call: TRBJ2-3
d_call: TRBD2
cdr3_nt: TGTGCCAGCAGTGTCCTAGCGGGGGCTAGCACAGATACGCAGTATTTT
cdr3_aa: CASSVLAGASTDTQYF

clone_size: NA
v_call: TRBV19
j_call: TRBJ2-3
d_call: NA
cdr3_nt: TGTGCCAGTAGTATGTCTGGGGCGGATACGCAGTATTTT
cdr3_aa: CASSMSGADTQYF

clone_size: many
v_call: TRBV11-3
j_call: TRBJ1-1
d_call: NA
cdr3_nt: TGTGCCAGCAGCTTAAACTGGACACCCGGGAGGGGCACTGAAGCTTTCTTT
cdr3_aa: CASSLNWTPGRGTEAFF

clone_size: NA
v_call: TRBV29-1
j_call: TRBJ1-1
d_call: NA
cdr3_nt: TGCAGCGCCCACAGGGTAAGCACTGAAGCTTTCTTT
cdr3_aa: CSAHRVSTEAFF

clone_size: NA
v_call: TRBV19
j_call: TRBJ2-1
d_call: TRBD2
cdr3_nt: TGTGCCAGTAGCTCCGACCGCCTGCTAGCGGGGTGGTCCTGGGAGCAGTTCTTC
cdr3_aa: CASSSDRLLAGWSWEQFF

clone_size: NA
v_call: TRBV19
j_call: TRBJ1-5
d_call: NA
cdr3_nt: TGTGCCAGTAGTATTAGACTTAATAGCAATCAGCCCCAGCATTTT
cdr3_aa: CASSIRLNSNQPQHF

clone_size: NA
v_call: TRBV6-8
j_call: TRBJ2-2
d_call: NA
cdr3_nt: TGTGCCAGCAGCCCTATAGCCGGGGAGCTGTTTTTT
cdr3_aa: CASSPIAGELFF

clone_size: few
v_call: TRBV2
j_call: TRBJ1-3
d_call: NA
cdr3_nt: TGTGCCAGCAGTGAGGAGGCGAATCCCTCTGGAAACACCATATATTTT
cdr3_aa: CASSEEANPSGNTIYF

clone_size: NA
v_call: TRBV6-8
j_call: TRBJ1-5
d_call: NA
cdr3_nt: TGTGCCAGCGTTAGGAGTAGCAATCAGCCCCAGCATTTT
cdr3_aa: CASVRSSNQPQHF